This TCR beta chain was captured in a study of T cell responses to AZD1222 COVID-19 vaccine. Study-wide context: The analysis combined second doses at about 4 or about 12 weeks.

CDR1 and CDR2 from the germline V gene are ENHRY and SYGVKD. The V and J ends lost 5 bases and 6 bases respectively, with 11 bases between them. The length of the CDR3 is 12 residues. Assay: immunoSEQ multiplex PCR; the TCRdb copy retains only in-frame clones and omits some. The repertoire has roughly 110,000 clones, about 90% of them found once; the top ten carry 20% to 25%. As to this clone: No antigen is known for it.

General study findings and limits: White British ancestry dominated among donors, who included more females, and clonal diversity was possibly underestimated. Spike-specific TCRs gained breadth and depth after people received two AZD1222 doses. Sampling that yielded the repertoires occurred only after the peak T cell response.

The starting material was peripheral blood, obtained on day 0 of AZD1222 vaccination. The origin of this receptor is an adult in good health. The chain employs TRBV10-3 and TRBJ2-7; D is unresolved. The CDR3 region is CAISIRVSEQYF. DNA for the CDR3: TGTGCCATCAGTATTCGGGTATCCGAGCAGTACTTC.